Each of the 14 T cell receptor beta chains below was sequenced from the same sample in a study of T-cell memory formation after mild COVID-19. TCRdb processed the 5' RACE reads anew with MiXCR; each CDR3 protein has one entry. The sample yields about 350,000 distinct CDR3 sequences, roughly an eighth seen once. Material for sequencing was PBMCs or a T cell subset sorted from them (not recorded which). Source of these receptors: a man between 18 and 29 years old who had mild COVID-19 (a few samples of this study predate the infection). Cell type and time point are not known.

In this sample, this clonotype turned up many times. J is TRBJ2-3 and V is TRBV7-2; 11 bases are a match to TRBD2. V was clipped by 5 bases and J by 2 bases; unmatched bases: 6. Germline V gene sequence: CDR1 SGHTA, CDR2 FQGNSA. The CDR3 runs 16 residues. As DNA, the CDR3 is TGTGCCAGCAGCGTCGTAGCGGGGGGGAACACAGATACGCAGTATTTT. Amino acid sequence: CASSVVAGGNTDTQYF.

This clonotype was counted only a few times. The V gene is TRBV5-1, the J gene TRBJ2-7; D unclear. The V end lost 4 bases, the J end lost 5 bases, and 7 bases lay between the germline ends. The CDR3 runs 11 residues. In germline, CDR1 is SGHRS, CDR2 YFSETQ. CDR3 in DNA: TGCGCCAGCAGCCTCCTACACGAGCAGTACTTC. It translates to CASSLLHEQYF.

This clonotype turned up a few times. The rearrangement links TRBV6-6 to TRBJ2-7; D not certain. V was pared by 0 bases and J by 1 base, with 13 bases between. Germline values: CDR1 MNHNY, CDR2 SVGAGI (reference sequence). This CDR3 is built from 16 residues. The CDR3 nucleotides read TGTGCCAGCAGTTACTCCCCGTCTCAGCCATCCTACGAGCAGTACTTC. This codes for CASSYSPSQPSYEQYF.

This clonotype was seen a few times. The chain combines TRBV6-5 with TRBJ2-3; 10 bases are shared with TRBD2. V dropped 4 bases and J dropped 5; count of bases not matched to a gene: 3. From germline, CDR1 is MNHEY and CDR2 SVGAGI. This CDR3 has 14 residues. CDR3 nucleotides: TGTGCCAGCAGTTCCGGGACTAGCGTAGATACGCAGTATTTT. It translates to CASSSGTSVDTQYF.

Only one count was recorded for this clonotype. The chain has TRBV6-5 and TRBJ1-1; D is unresolved. The CDR3 is 13 amino acids. The germline V gene has CDR1 MNHEY and CDR2 SVGAGI. Trimming stripped 8 bases from V and 4 bases from J, with 14 bases between. This CDR3 is CASLEVTGTEAFF. CDR3 DNA: TGTGCCAGCCTCGAGGTGACGGGCACTGAAGCTTTCTTT.

This sequence joins TRBV6-5 and TRBJ2-1, with 7 bases fitting TRBD1. The CDR3 extends over 15 amino acids. V shed 0 bases, J shed 4 bases, and the junction held 3 bases outside the gene matches. Germline V gene sequence: CDR1 MNHEY, CDR2 SVGAGI. CDR3 loop: CASSYSRDSYNEQFF. The CDR3 DNA sequence: TGTGCCAGCAGTTACTCTCGGGACAGTTACAATGAGCAGTTCTTC.

This clonotype was counted at least ten times. The rearrangement links TRBV3-2 to TRBJ1-1. TRBV3-2 is deemed a pseudogene. This CDR3 contains 14 residues. As DNA, the CDR3 is TGTGCCAGCAGCCCTACAGAGCTGAACACTGAAGCTTTCTTT. It specifies CASSPTELNTEAFF.

The CDR3 region is CASGFIVRGSYEQYF. DNA of the CDR3: TGTGCTAGTGGTTTCATTGTCCGGGGGTCCTACGAGCAGTACTTC. The genes are TRBV12-5 and TRBJ2-7; the D gene is possibly TRBD2 (6 bases). In germline, CDR1 is LGHNT, CDR2 FRNRAP. CDR3 length: 15 amino acids. V was cut by 3 bases and J by 1 base, with 13 bases left in between. The whole variable domain, filled in from reference TRBV12-5 and TRBJ2-7, reads DARVTQTPRHKVTEMGQEVTMRCQPILGHNTVFWYRQTMMQGLELLAYFRNRAPLDDSGMPKDRFSAEMPDATLATLKIQPSEPRDSAVYFCASGFIVRGSYEQYFGPGTRLTVT.

CDR3 region: CASSIGQGAYEQYF. CDR3 DNA sequence: TGTGCCAGTAGTATTGGACAGGGGGCCTACGAGCAGTACTTC. The chain carries TRBV19 and TRBJ2-7; 10 bases are a match to TRBD1. Losses at the gene ends were 3 bases for V and 2 bases for J; bases not matched to a gene: 1. The CDR3 extends over 14 amino acids. Germline V gives CDR1 LNHDA, CDR2 SQIVND (reference sequence).

This clonotype has a count of ten or more. The chain uses TRBV4-3 and TRBJ2-5, with 10 nucleotides matching TRBD2. The CDR3 runs 17 residues. Germline V lookup: CDR1 LGHNA, CDR2 YSLEER. The V gene end was trimmed by 0 bases and the J gene end by 4 bases; junction bases not matched to a gene: 8. The CDR3, as DNA: TGCGCCAGCAGCCAAGATTGGAGCGGGGGGGCCACAGAGACCCAGTACTTC. This encodes CASSQDWSGGATETQYF.

The genes are TRBV4-3 and TRBJ2-6; D is tentatively TRBD1 or TRBD2 (5 bases each). Germline lookup yields CDR1 LGHNA and CDR2 YSLEER. V lost 2 bases and J lost 0, with 11 bases in between. This CDR3 has 17 residues. Here the CDR3 DNA reads TGCGCCAGCAGCCAACGGGGCTATATCTCTGGGGCCAACGTCCTGACTTTC. Amino acid sequence: CASSQRGYISGANVLTF.

This clonotype was observed a handful of times. One junction end does not reproduce the germline sequence, and a read error may be involved. This chain connects TRBV6-6 to TRBJ2-3, with D possibly called TRBD1 or TRBD2 (7 bases each). The CDR3 loop spans 13 amino acids. CDR1 is MNHNY, CDR2 SVGAGI, per germline (reference sequence). The CDR3 here is CAGRQGGADTQYF. The DNA for the CDR3 is TGTGCCGGCAGACAGGGAGGGGCAGATACGCAGTATTTT.

This clonotype has only a few counts. The chain recombines TRBV4-1 with TRBJ2-3, with TRBD1 matching 12 bases. With V trimmed by 4 bases and J by 6 bases, 8 bases remained unmatched. The CDR3 consists of 16 residues. Germline CDR1 and CDR2: MGHRA and YSYEKL. The CDR3 sequence is CASSRGGTGGSDTQYF. CDR3 coding DNA: TGCGCCAGCAGCCGGGGAGGGACAGGGGGCTCGGATACGCAGTATTTT.

This clonotype was found many times. The gene calls are TRBV4-1 and TRBJ2-6; weak D call: TRBD1 (6 bases). Germline CDR1 is MGHRA and CDR2 is YSYEKL. V gave up 0 bases and J gave up 2 bases, with 17 bases separating them. This CDR3 is 19 amino acids long. CDR3 coding DNA: TGCGCCAGCAGCCAAGATCGTGCACAGGGTGGCGCTGGGGCCAACGTCCTGACTTTC. This codes for CASSQDRAQGGAGANVLTF.